This is a list of T cell receptor beta chains from one sample in a study of T cells after yellow fever vaccination. TCRdb reprocessed the 5' RACE reads with MiXCR, giving one entry per CDR3 protein. In the table there are about 360,000 distinct CDR3 sequences, approximately 6% of which are singletons. Sequenced here: PBMCs, sampled 5 days after the yellow fever booster vaccination. These receptors came from a man under 40 who received the YFV17D yellow fever vaccine. The CDR3 runs from the conserved cysteine through the conserved F or W. D genes are given only for firm matches. Rows may omit the clone size; those that give it use once, few, many or a size class.

cdr3_length,clone_size,j_call,v_call,d_call,cdr3_aa,cdr3_nt
14,.,TRBJ2-7,TRBV7-9,.,CASSDDDETYEQYF,TGTGCCAGCAGCGATGATGACGAGACCTACGAGCAGTACTTC
12,many,TRBJ2-1,TRBV12-3/TRBV12-4,TRBD2,CASSPSGSGQFF,TGTGCCAGCAGTCCTAGCGGGAGCGGGCAGTTCTTC
13,many,TRBJ2-3,TRBV12-3/TRBV12-4,.,CASNIRVTDTQYF,TGTGCCAGCAATATCCGGGTCACAGATACGCAGTATTTT
14,many,TRBJ2-3,TRBV11-2,TRBD2,CASRVRLAADTQYF,TGTGCCAGCAGAGTTAGACTAGCGGCAGATACGCAGTATTTT
15,few,TRBJ2-7,TRBV5-5,.,CASSLRLASSYEQYF,TGTGCCAGCAGCTTGCGACTGGCGAGCTCCTACGAGCAGTACTTC
13,.,TRBJ1-5,TRBV12-3/TRBV12-4,.,CASSSARAQPQHF,TGTGCCAGCAGTTCGGCGCGGGCTCAGCCCCAGCATTTT
15,few,TRBJ1-5,TRBV20-1,TRBD1,CSVTTGTDRNQPQHF,TGCAGTGTCACGACAGGGACAGACCGCAATCAGCCCCAGCATTTT
17,many,TRBJ2-1,TRBV20-1,TRBD2,CSAKQLGLAGAYNEQFF,TGCAGTGCGAAGCAGCTAGGGCTAGCGGGGGCATACAATGAGCAGTTCTTC
16,many,TRBJ2-1,TRBV12-3/TRBV12-4,.,CASSLWGARTLNEQFF,TGTGCCAGCAGTTTATGGGGGGCAAGAACGCTCAATGAGCAGTTCTTC
14,few,TRBJ2-1,TRBV7-2,TRBD2,CASSRGLAGDVQFF,TGTGCCAGCAGCCGCGGACTAGCGGGAGACGTGCAGTTCTTC
14,many,TRBJ2-3,TRBV5-1,.,CASSYWTHTDTQYF,TGCGCCAGCAGCTACTGGACCCACACAGATACGCAGTATTTT
19,.,TRBJ2-7,TRBV4-2,.,CASSPKWGDGRVRGYEQYF,TGTGCCAGCAGCCCAAAGTGGGGGGACGGACGGGTTAGAGGCTACGAGCAGTACTTC
13,many,TRBJ2-7,TRBV5-1,.,CASSLGREWEQYF,TGCGCCAGCAGCTTGGGACGGGAATGGGAGCAGTACTTC
15,few,TRBJ2-3,TRBV15,TRBD1,CATSADRVGTDTQYF,TGTGCCACCAGCGCGGACAGGGTTGGCACAGATACGCAGTATTTT
14,few,TRBJ2-5,TRBV29-1,.,CSVEDRLFQETQYF,TGCAGCGTTGAAGATCGACTTTTCCAAGAGACCCAGTACTTC